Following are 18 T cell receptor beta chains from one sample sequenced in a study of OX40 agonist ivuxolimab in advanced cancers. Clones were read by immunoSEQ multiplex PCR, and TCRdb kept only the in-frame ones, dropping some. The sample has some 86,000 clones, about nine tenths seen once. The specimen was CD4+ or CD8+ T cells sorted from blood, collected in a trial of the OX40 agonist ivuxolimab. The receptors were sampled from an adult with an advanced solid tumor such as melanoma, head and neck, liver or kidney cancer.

The CDR3 sequence is CASRGVSGRGTGELFF. In DNA form, the CDR3 reads TGTGCCAGCAGGGGGGTGAGCGGGAGGGGCACCGGGGAGCTGTTTTTT. The chain couples TRBV28 to TRBJ2-2; 10 positions match TRBD2. The CDR3 runs to 16 residues. Losses at the gene ends were 6 bases for V and 4 bases for J; bases not matched to a gene: 8. Germline V lookup: CDR1 MDHEN, CDR2 SYDVKM.

The CDR3 sequence is CASSAEGAGWYEQYF. The CDR3 nucleotides read TGTGCCAGCAGTGCCGAGGGGGCAGGGTGGTACGAGCAGTACTTC. This sequence joins TRBV6-1 and TRBJ2-7; TRBD1 matches at 7 bases. V was clipped by 4 bases and J by 4 bases; unmatched bases: 10. Germline CDR1 and CDR2: MNHNS and SASEGT. This CDR3 has 15 residues.

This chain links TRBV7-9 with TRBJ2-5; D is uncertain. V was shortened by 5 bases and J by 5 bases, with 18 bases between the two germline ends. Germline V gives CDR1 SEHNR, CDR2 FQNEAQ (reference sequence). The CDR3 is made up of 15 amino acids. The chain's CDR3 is CASSQDRGAYETQYF. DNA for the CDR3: TGTGCCAGCAGCCAAGATCGCGGCGCTTATGAGACCCAGTACTTC.

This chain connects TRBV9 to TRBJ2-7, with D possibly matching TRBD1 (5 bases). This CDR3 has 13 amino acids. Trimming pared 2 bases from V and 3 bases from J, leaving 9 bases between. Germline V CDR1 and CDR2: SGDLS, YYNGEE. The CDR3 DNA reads TGTGCCAGCAGCGTCACAGGAGACTACGAGCAGTACTTC. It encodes CASSVTGDYEQYF.

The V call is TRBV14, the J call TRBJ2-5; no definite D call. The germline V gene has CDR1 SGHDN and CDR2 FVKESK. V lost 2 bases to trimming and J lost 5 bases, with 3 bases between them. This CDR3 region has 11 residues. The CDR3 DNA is TGTGCCAGCAGCCAATTCGAGACCCAGTACTTC. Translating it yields CASSQFETQYF.

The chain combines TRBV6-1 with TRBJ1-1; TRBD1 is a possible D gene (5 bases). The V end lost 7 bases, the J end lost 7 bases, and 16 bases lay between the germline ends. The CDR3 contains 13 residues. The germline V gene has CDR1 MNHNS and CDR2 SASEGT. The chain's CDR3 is CASTGGGWGEAFF. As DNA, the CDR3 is TGTGCCAGCACCGGGGGGGGTTGGGGTGAAGCTTTCTTT.

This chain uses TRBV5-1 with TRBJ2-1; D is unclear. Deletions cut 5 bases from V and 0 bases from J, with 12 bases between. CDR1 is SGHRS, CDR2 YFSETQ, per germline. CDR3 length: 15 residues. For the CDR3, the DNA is TGCGCCAGCAGACCAGTCCTGAGCTCCTACAATGAGCAGTTCTTC. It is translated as CASRPVLSSYNEQFF. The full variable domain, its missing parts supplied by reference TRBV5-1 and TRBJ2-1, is KAGVTQTPRYLIKTRGQQVTLSCSPISGHRSVSWYQQTPGQGLQFLFEYFSETQRNKGNFPGRFSGRQFSNSRSEMNVSTLELGDSALYLCASRPVLSSYNEQFFGPGTRLTVL.

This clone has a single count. CDR3 nucleotide sequence: TGTGCCAGCAGCCCCCTTCTGGGGGGGATGTCCAAAAACATTCAGTACTTC. The encoded protein is CASSPLLGGMSKNIQYF. This chain uses TRBV7-6 with TRBJ2-4, with 7 positions matching TRBD2. CDR3 length: 17 residues. Germline CDR1 reads SGHVS; CDR2 reads FNYEAQ. V gave up 5 bases and J gave up 2 bases; unmatched junction bases: 12.

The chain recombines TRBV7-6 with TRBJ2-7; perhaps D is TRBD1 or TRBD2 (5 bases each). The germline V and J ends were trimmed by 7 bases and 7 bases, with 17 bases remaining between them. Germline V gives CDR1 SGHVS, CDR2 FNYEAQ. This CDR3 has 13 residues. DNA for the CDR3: TGTGCCAGCAACAATCAGGGAGCTGAAGAGCAGTACTTC. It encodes CASNNQGAEEQYF.

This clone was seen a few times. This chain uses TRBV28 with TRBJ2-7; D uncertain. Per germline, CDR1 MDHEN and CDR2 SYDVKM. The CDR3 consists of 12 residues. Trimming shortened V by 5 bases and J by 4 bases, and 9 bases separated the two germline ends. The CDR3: CASSPRVYEQYF. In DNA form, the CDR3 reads TGTGCCAGCAGTCCAAGGGTTTACGAGCAGTACTTC.

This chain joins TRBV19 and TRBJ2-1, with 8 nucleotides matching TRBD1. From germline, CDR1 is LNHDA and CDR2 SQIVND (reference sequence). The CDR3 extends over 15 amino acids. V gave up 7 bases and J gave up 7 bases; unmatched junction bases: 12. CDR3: CASKTQGAEVNEQFF. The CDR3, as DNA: TGTGCCAGTAAGACTCAGGGGGCTGAGGTGAATGAGCAGTTCTTC. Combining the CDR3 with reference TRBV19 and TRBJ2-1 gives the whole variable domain DGGITQSPKYLFRKEGQNVTLSCEQNLNHDAMYWYRQDPGQGLRLIYYSQIVNDFQKGDIAEGYSVSREKKESFPLTVTSAQKNPTAFYLCASKTQGAEVNEQFFGPGTRLTVL.

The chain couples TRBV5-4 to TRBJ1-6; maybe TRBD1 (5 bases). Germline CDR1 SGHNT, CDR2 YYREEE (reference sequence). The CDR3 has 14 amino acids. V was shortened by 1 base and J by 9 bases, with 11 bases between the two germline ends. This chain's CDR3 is CASSLTAGGSPLHF. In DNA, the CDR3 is TGTGCCAGCAGCTTGACGGCGGGGGGTTCACCCCTCCACTTT.

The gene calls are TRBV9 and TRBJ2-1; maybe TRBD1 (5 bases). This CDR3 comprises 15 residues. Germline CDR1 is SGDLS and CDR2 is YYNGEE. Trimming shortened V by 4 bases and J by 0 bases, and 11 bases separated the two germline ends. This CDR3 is CASSRNRNSYNEQFF. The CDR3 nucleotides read TGTGCCAGCAGCCGGAACAGGAACTCCTACAATGAGCAGTTCTTC.

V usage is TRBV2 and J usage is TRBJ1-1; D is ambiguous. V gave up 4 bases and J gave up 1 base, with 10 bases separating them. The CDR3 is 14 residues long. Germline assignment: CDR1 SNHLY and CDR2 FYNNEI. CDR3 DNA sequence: TGTGCCAGCAGTGGGCGGACGGCGAACACTGAAGCTTTCTTT. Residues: CASSGRTANTEAFF.

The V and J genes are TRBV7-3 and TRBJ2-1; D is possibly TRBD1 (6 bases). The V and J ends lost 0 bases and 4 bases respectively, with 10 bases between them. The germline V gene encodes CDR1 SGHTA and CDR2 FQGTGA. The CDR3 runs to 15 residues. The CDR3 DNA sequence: TGTGCCAGCAGCTTAACAAGGACAGTTTACAATGAGCAGTTCTTC. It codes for CASSLTRTVYNEQFF.

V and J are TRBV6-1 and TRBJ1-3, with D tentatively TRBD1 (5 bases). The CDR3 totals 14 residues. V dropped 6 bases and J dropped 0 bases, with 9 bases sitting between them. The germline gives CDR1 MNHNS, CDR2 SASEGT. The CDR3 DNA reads TGTGCCAGCAGCCCAGGGAGCTCTGGAAACACCATATATTTT. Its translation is CASSPGSSGNTIYF.

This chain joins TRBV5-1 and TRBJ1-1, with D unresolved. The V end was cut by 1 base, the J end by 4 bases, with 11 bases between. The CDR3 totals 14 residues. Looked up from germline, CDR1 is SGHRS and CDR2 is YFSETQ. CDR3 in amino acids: CASSLYTEGTEAFF. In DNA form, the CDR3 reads TGCGCCAGCAGCTTGTATACAGAGGGCACTGAAGCTTTCTTT.

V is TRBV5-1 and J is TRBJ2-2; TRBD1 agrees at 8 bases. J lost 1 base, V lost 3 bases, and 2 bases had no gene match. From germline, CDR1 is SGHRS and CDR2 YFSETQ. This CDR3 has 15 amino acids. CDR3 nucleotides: TGCGCCAGCAGCTCACAGGGGGGGAACACCGGGGAGCTGTTTTTT. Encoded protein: CASSSQGGNTGELFF.